This T cell receptor (beta chain) was retrieved from a study of identical twins. Study-level results: There was more out-of-frame TCR alpha sharing in monozygotic twins than models estimated.

A universal primer site arose from template switching, and cDNA bore unique molecular identifiers. TCRdb called the 5' RACE reads again in MiXCR, with one record for every CDR3 protein. Among roughly 480,000 distinct CDR3 sequences listed, roughly 24% were seen once. This clonotype has a count of ten or more. The antigen remains unidentified. The CDR3 is 17 amino acids. Trimming at V came to 3 bases and at J to 4 bases, leaving 12 bases not matched to a gene. These data also featured in a second study, about T cells expressing NK-cell markers. That study reports: Seropositivity for HCMV was found in seven of the eight sequenced donors, with one seronegative.

V usage is TRBV12-3 or TRBV12-4 and J usage is TRBJ2-1, with 7 bases aligning to TRBD2. This sequence originates from a woman aged 18 to 35 in good health. The material sequenced was CD4+ T cells sorted from blood. CDR3 bases: TGTGCCAGCAGTTTCGATCGGAGCGGGATGGCGTACAATGAGCAGTTCTTC. Its protein is CASSFDRSGMAYNEQFF.